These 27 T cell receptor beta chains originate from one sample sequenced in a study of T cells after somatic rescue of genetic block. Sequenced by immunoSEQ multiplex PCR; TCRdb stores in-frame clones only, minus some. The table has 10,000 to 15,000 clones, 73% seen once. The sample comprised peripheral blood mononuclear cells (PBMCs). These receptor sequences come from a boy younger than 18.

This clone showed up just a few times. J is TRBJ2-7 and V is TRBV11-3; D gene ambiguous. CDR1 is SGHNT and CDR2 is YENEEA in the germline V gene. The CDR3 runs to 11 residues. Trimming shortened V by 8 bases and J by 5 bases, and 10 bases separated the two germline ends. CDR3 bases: TGTGCCAGCCGAACGATCCACGAGCAGTACTTC. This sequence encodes CASRTIHEQYF.

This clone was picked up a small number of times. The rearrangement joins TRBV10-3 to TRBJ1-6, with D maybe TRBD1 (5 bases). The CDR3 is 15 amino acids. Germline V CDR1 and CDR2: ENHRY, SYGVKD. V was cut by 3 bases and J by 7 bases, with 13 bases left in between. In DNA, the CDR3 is TGTGCCATCAGTGAAATCCCAGGGCCCAATTCACCCCTCCACTTT. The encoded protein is CAISEIPGPNSPLHF.

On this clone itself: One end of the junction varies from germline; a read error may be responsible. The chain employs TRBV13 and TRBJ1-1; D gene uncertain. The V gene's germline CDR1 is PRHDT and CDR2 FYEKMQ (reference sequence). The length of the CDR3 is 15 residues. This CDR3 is CASSLPWVSNAEAFF. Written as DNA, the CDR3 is TGTGCCAGCAGCCTGCCCTGGGTTTCGAACGCTGAAGCTTTCTTT.

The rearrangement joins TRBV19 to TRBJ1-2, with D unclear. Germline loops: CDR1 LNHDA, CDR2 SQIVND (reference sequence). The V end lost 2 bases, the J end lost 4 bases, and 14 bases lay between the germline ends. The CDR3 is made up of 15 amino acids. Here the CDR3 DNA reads TGTGCCAGTAGTATACTCCCGGCTGAGCCCTATGGCTACACCTTC. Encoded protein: CASSILPAEPYGYTF.

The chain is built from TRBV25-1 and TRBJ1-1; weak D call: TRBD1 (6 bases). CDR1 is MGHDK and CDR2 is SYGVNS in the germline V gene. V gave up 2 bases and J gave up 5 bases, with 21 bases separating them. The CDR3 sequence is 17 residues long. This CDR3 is CASSEGTGPSLVTEAFF. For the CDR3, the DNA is TGTGCCAGCAGTGAAGGCACAGGGCCGAGCTTAGTAACTGAAGCTTTCTTT.

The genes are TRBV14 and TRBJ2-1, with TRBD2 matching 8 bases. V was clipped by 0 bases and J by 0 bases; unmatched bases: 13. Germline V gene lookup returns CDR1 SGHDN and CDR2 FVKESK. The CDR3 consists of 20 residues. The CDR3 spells CASSQEEPQPLAGSYNEQFF. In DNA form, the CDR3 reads TGTGCCAGCAGCCAAGAGGAGCCACAACCCCTAGCGGGCTCCTACAATGAGCAGTTCTTC.

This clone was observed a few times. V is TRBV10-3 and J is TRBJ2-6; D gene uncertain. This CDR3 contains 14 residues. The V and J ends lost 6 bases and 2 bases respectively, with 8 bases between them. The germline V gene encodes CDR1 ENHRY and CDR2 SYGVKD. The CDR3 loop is CAIRRMAGANVLTF. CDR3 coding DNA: TGTGCCATCAGGCGGATGGCTGGGGCCAACGTCCTGACTTTC.

The CDR3 sequence: CASTSDYPYNEQFF. The CDR3 region has the DNA TGTGCCAGCACTTCGGACTACCCTTACAATGAGCAGTTCTTC. The chain is built from TRBV6-6 and TRBJ2-1; possibly TRBD2 for D (6 bases). Trimming shortened V by 7 bases and J by 4 bases, and 14 bases separated the two germline ends. The CDR3 covers 14 residues. In germline, CDR1 is MNHNY, CDR2 SVGAGI (reference sequence).

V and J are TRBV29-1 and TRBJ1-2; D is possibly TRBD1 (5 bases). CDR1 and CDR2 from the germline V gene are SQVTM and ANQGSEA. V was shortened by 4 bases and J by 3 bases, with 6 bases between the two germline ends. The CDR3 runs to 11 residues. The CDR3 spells CSVGGDYGYTF. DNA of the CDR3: TGCAGCGTTGGGGGCGACTATGGCTACACCTTC.

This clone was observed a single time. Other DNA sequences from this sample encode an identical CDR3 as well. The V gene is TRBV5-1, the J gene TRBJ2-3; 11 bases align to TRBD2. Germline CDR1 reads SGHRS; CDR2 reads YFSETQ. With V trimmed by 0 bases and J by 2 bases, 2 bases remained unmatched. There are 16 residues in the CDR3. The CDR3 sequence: CASSLGLAGNTDTQYF. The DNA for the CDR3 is TGCGCCAGCAGCTTGGGACTAGCGGGAAACACAGATACGCAGTATTTT.

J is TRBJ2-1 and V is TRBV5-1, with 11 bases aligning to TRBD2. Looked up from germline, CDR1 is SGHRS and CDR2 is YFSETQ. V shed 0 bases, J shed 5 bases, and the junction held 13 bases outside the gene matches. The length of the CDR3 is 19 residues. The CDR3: CASSLDPREGLAVHNEQFF. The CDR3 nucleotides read TGCGCCAGCAGCTTGGATCCCCGAGAGGGACTAGCGGTTCACAATGAGCAGTTCTTC.

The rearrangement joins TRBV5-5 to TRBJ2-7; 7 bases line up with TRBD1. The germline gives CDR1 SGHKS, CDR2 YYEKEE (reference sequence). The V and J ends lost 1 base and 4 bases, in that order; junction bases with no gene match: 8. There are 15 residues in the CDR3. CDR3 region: CASSLRDSLFYEQYF. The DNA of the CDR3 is TGTGCCAGCAGCTTGCGGGACAGCCTTTTTTACGAGCAGTACTTC.

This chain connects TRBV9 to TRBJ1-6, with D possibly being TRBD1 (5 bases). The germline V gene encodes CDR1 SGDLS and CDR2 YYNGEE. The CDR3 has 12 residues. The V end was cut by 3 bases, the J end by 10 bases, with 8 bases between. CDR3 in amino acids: CASSGQGSPLHF. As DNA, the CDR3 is TGTGCCAGCAGCGGGCAGGGCTCACCCCTCCACTTT.

The CDR3 DNA reads TGTGCCAGCAGTTTTTGGGTTAGAAACTCACCCCTCCACTTT. Amino acid sequence: CASSFWVRNSPLHF. The rearrangement joins TRBV28 to TRBJ1-6; D unresolved. The germline V gene encodes CDR1 MDHEN and CDR2 SYDVKM. This CDR3 comprises 14 residues. V was clipped by 3 bases and J by 10 bases, with 13 bases between them.

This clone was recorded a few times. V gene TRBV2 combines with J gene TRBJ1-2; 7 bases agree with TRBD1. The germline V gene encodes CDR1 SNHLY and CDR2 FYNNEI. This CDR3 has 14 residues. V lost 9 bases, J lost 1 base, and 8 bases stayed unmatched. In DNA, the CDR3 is TGTGCCAGACGCCAGGGGGAGTTTAACTATGGCTACACCTTC. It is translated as CARRQGEFNYGYTF.

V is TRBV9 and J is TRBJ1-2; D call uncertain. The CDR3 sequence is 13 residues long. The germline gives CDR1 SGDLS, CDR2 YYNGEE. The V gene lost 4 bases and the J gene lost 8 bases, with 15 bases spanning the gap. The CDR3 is CASSSSQLGGYTF. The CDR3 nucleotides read TGTGCCAGCAGCTCCAGCCAATTAGGGGGCTACACCTTC.

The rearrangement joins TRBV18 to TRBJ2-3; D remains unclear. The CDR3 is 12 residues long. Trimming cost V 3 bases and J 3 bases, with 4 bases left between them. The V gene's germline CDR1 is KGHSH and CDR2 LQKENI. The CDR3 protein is CASSPRTDTQYF. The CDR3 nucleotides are TGTGCCAGCTCACCTAGGACAGATACGCAGTATTTT.

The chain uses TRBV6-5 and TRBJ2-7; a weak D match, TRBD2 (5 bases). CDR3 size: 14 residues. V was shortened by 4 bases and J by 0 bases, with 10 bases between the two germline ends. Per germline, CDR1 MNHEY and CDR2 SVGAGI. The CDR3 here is CASSLSADSYEQYF. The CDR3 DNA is TGTGCCAGCAGTTTGTCAGCGGACTCCTACGAGCAGTACTTC.

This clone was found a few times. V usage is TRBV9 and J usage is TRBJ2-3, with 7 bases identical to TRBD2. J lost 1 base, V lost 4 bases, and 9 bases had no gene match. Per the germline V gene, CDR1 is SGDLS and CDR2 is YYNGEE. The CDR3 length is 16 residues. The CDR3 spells CASSPLGGTGTDTQYF. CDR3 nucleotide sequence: TGTGCCAGCAGCCCCCTCGGGGGGACTGGCACAGATACGCAGTATTTT.

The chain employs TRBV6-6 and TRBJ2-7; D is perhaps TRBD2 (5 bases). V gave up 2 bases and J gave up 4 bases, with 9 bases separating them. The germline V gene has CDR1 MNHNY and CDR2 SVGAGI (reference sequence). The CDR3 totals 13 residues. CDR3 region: CASSYARGYEQYF. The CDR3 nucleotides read TGTGCCAGCAGTTACGCCCGGGGTTACGAGCAGTACTTC.

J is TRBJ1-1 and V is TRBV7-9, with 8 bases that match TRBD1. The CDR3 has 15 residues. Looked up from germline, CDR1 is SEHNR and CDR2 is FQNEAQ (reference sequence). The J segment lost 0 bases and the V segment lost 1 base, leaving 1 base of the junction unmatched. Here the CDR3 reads CASSLGTGLNTEAFF. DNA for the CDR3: TGTGCCAGCAGCTTAGGGACAGGGCTGAACACTGAAGCTTTCTTT.

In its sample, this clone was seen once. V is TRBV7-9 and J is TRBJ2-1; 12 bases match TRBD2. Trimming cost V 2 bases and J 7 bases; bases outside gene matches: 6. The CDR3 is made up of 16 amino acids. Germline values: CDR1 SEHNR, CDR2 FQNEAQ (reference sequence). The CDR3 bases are TGTGCCAGCAGCTTAACGGCTAGCGGGAGGGGGAATGAGCAGTTCTTC. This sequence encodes CASSLTASGRGNEQFF. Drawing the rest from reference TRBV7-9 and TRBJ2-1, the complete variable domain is DTGVSQNPRHKITKRGQNVTFRCDPISEHNRLYWYRQTLGQGPEFLTYFQNEAQLEKSRLLSDRFSAERPKGSFSTLEIQRTEQGDSAMYLCASSLTASGRGNEQFFGPGTRLTVL.

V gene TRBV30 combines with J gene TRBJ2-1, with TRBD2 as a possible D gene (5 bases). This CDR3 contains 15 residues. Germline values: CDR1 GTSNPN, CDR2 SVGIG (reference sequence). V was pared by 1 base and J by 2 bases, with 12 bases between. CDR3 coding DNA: TGTGCCTGGAGTGAGTCTAGCCCGGCCTACAATGAGCAGTTCTTC. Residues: CAWSESSPAYNEQFF.

The chain's CDR3 is CASSIPDTCEQFF. The CDR3 DNA is TGTGCCAGCAGCATCCCGGACACCTGTGAGCAGTTCTTC. The chain recombines TRBV6-6 with TRBJ2-1, with a possible D match to TRBD1 (5 bases). This CDR3 has 13 residues. Looked up from germline, CDR1 is MNHNY and CDR2 is SVGAGI (reference sequence). V lost 6 bases to trimming and J lost 9 bases, with 15 bases between them.

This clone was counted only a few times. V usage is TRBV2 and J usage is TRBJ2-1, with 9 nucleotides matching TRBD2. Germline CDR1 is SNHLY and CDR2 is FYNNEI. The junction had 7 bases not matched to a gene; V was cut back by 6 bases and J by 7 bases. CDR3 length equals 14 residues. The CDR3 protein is CASSSLAGINEQFF. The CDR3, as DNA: TGTGCCAGCAGCAGTCTAGCGGGGATTAATGAGCAGTTCTTC.

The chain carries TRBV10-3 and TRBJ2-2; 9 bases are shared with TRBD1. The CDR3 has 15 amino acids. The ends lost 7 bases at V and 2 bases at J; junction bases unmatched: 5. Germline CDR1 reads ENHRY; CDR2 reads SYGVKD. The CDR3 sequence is CAIKQGAGNTGELFF. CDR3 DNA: TGTGCCATCAAACAGGGGGCTGGAAACACCGGGGAGCTGTTTTTT.

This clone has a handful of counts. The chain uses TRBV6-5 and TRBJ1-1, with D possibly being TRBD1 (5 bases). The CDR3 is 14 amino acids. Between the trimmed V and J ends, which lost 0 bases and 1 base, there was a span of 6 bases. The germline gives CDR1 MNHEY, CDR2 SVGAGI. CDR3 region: CASSYSGGNTEAFF. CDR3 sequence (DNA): TGTGCCAGCAGTTACTCGGGGGGGAACACTGAAGCTTTCTTT.